The clone carrying this T cell receptor beta chain was seen repeatedly, ten times or more. No antigen is known for it. Trimming pared 0 bases from V and 3 bases from J, leaving 5 bases between. CDR1 MGHRA and CDR2 YSYEKL come from the germline V gene. The CDR3 sequence is 13 residues long. The sample originates from a study of neurological immune-mediated disorders. Study context: Of the multiple sclerosis patients, roughly 35 in total, around 31 were relapsing-remitting and 3 were secondary progressive. The study, taken as a whole, reports: The most TCR clonal expansion was seen in HTLV-1-associated myelopathy, whereas the least was seen in multiple sclerosis, below the level in healthy controls. Grouping of repertoires by phylogeny put those of 18 of 34 multiple sclerosis patients into a single related-CDR3 cluster, a possible signature.

The cDNA was synthesized by 5'RACE incorporating 10-nucleotide random UMIs. TCRdb independently ran MiXCR on the 5' RACE reads; one entry per CDR3 protein. The sample lists fewer than 80,000 distinct CDR3 sequences; 4% to 6% were seen once. The receptor was isolated from a woman aged 25 to 39 with multiple sclerosis. Sequencing used PBMCs. This chain links TRBV4-1 with TRBJ1-1; tentatively, D is TRBD1 (5 bases). In DNA form, the CDR3 reads TGCGCCAGCAGCCAAGACAGGGACACTGAAGCTTTCTTT. Translation: CASSQDRDTEAFF.